The present TCR beta chain was sequenced within a study of cytomegalovirus exposure and HLA in healthy donors. General study results and limits: Several of the most significant clusters appeared linked to common viral pathogens, based on a later analysis.

Details on this clone: Antigen specificity is unknown.

The PCR contained 60 Vbeta and 13 Jbeta primers. Libraries were prepared by immunoSEQ multiplex PCR; TCRdb keeps only in-frame clonotypes and omits some of them. The data hold more than 95,000 clones, with roughly 69% observed a single time. The germline CDR1 and CDR2 sequences are SGDLS and YYNGEE. The germline V and J ends were trimmed by 8 bases and 8 bases, with 28 bases remaining between them. This CDR3 has 16 amino acids. The receptor comes from a woman aged 40 to 55 in good health and CMV-seropositive. The specimen sequenced was PBMCs. The chain has TRBV9 and TRBJ1-2, with D maybe TRBD1 (6 bases). The CDR3 loop reads CASGNGQGPSSRGYTF. CDR3 coding DNA: TGTGCCAGTGGAAATGGGCAGGGGCCGAGTTCCCGGGGCTACACCTTC.